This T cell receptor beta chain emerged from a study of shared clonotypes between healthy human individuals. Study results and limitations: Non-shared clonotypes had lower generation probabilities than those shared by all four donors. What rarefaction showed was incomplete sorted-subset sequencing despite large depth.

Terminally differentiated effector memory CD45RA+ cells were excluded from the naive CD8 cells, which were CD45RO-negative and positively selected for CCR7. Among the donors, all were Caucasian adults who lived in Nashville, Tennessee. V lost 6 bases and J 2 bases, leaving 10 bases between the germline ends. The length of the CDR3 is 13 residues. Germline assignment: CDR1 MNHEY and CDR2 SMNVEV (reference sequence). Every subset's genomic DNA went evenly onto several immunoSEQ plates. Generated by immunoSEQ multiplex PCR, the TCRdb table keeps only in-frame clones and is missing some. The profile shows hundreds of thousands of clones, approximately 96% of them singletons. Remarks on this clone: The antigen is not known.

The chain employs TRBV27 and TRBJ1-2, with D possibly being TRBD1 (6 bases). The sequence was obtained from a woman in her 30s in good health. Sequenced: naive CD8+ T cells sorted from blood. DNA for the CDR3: TGTGCCAGCAGCCCGGGGGCGAACTATGGCTACACCTTC. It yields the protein CASSPGANYGYTF.